This TCR beta chain was captured by sequencing in a study of tissue T cells after allogeneic stem cell transplantation. About the study: Graft-versus-host disease patients received grafts, several unmodified and three CD34-selected to deplete T cells. Smaller viable blood or marrow samples skipped sorting for direct DNA extraction.

Remarks on this clone: Its cognate antigen is unknown.

Study results and caveats: Only a limited share of tissue TCRs appeared in blood or spleen. The study did not identify alloreactive or antigen-specific tissue TCRs, and some clones might be persisting host cells.

Profiled with immunoSEQ multiplex PCR; TCRdb holds only in-frame clones, not every one. The sample lists around 28,000 clones, over 75% occurring once. Trimming cost V 2 bases and J 2 bases, with 13 bases left between them. Per the germline V gene, CDR1 is LNHDA and CDR2 is SQIVND (reference sequence). This CDR3 is built from 15 residues. Source: blood, taken before transplantation. The chain carries TRBV19 and TRBJ2-7; TRBD1 is a possible D gene (6 bases). The origin of this receptor is a woman aged 18-50 years who later had graft-versus-host disease after an allogeneic stem cell transplant. The CDR3 DNA reads as TGTGCCAGTAGTATATCCGGGGACACCACCTACGAGCAGTACTTC. Residues: CASSISGDTTYEQYF. The whole variable domain, remainder taken from reference TRBV19 and TRBJ2-7, is DGGITQSPKYLFRKEGQNVTLSCEQNLNHDAMYWYRQDPGQGLRLIYYSQIVNDFQKGDIAEGYSVSREKKESFPLTVTSAQKNPTAFYLCASSISGDTTYEQYFGPGTRLTVT.